The entry below describes one TCR beta chain. No antigen is known for it. Measured with immunoSEQ multiplex PCR; TCRdb has only the in-frame clones, and not every one. The sample yields 45,000 to 60,000 clones, roughly 89% seen once. This sample was taken from a study of OX40 agonist ivuxolimab in advanced cancers. Study as a whole: The dose-escalation cohort was about 87% male, with a mean age of around 60 years, ranging about 20 to 85. Study-wide results and caveats: In CD8+ T cells, expanded clones were on average more numerous than in CD4+.

The source of this sequence is an adult with an advanced solid tumor such as melanoma, head and neck, liver or kidney cancer. Sequencing was performed on CD4+ or CD8+ T cells sorted from blood, taken in a trial of the OX40 agonist ivuxolimab.

The CDR3 loop reads CAISEETGSYEQYF. The CDR3 nucleotides are TGTGCCATCAGTGAAGAGACGGGCTCCTACGAGCAGTACTTC. The V gene is TRBV10-3, the J gene TRBJ2-7, with D uncertain. Germline lookup yields CDR1 ENHRY and CDR2 SYGVKD. The CDR3 consists of 14 residues. Trimming stripped 3 bases from V and 0 bases from J, with 9 bases between.